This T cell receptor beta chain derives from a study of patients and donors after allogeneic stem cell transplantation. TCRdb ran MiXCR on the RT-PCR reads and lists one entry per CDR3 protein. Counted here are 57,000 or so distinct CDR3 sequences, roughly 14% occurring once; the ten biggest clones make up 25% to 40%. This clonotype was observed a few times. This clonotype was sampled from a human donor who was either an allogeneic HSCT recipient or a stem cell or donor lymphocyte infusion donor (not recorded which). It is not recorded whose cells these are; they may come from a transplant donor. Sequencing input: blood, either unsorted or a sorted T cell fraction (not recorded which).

The CDR3 DNA sequence: TGTGCCAGCAGTTGGGGACACGGTGACGAGCAGTACTTC. It translates to CASSWGHGDEQYF. This sequence joins TRBV2 and TRBJ2-7; D might be TRBD1 (6 bases). CDR3 size: 13 residues. The V end lost 5 bases, the J end lost 5 bases, and 13 bases lay between the germline ends. CDR1 and CDR2 (germline): SNHLY, FYNNEI.